This T cell receptor (beta chain) comes out of a study of shared clonotypes between healthy human individuals. This clone came up a few times. Its antigen remains unknown. Study outcomes and limitations: Collection of samples was limited to blood; tissue repertoires likely differ.

HIV-negative, healthy adults without recent acute infections or vaccinations were the donors. Method: immunoSEQ multiplex PCR; TCRdb's copy keeps in-frame clones and lacks some. This repertoire shows around 100,000 clones, around 71% found once; its top ten account for around 24%. The CDR3 extends over 13 amino acids. The junction had 5 bases not matched to a gene; V was cut back by 7 bases and J by 7 bases. From germline, CDR1 is MNHEY and CDR2 SMNVEV (reference sequence). The rearrangement joins TRBV27 to TRBJ2-2; 8 bases map to TRBD1. The source is a woman in her 30s in good health. Specimen: memory CD8+ T cells sorted from blood. Subset meaning: CD45RO+ cells pooled with CCR7-negative TemRA cells. The CDR3, as DNA: TGTGCCAGCACCTACACAGGGGGCGGGGAGCTGTTTTTT. It codes for CASTYTGGGELFF.